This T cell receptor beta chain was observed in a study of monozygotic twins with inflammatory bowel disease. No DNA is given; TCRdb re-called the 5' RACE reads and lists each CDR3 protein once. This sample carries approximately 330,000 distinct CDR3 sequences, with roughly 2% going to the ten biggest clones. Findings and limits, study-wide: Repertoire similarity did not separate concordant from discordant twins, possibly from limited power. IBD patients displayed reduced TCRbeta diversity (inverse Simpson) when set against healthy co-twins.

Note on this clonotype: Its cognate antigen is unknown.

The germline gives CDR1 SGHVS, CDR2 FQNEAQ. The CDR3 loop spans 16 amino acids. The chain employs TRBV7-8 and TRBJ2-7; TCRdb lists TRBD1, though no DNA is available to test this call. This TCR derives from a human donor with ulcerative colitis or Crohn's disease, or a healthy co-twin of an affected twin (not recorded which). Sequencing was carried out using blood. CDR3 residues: CASSLLQTGRWCEQYF. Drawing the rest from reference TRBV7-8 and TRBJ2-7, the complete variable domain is GAGVSQSPRYKVAKRGQDVALRCDPISGHVSLFWYQQALGQGPEFLTYFQNEAQLDKSGLPSDRFFAERPEGSVSTLKIQRTQQEDSAVYLCASSLLQTGRWCEQYFGPGTRLTVT.